Shown below are 21 T cell receptor beta chains from a single sample sequenced in a study of lymphopenia after photon versus proton radiotherapy. Sequencing used immunoSEQ multiplex PCR; TCRdb keeps in-frame clones, though not all of them. This table holds 30,000 to 35,000 clones, 89% found once. Here the sequenced sample was peripheral blood, taken from a patient treated with proton-based radiotherapy. Every receptor here comes from a woman in her seventies with pancreatic cancer. Some clones in this sample may be carry-over from other donors' samples.

The rearrangement uses TRBV27 and TRBJ2-1; D is undetermined. This CDR3 is built from 11 residues. Trimming cost V 8 bases and J 3 bases, with 5 bases left between them. The germline V gene has CDR1 MNHEY and CDR2 SMNVEV (reference sequence). For the CDR3, the DNA is TGTGCCAGCGCCTTCTACAATGAGCAGTTCTTC. Residues: CASAFYNEQFF.

The rearrangement joins TRBV20-1 to TRBJ2-1, with D uncertain. The V end was cut by 5 bases, the J end by 4 bases, with 3 bases between. The length of the CDR3 is 10 residues. Germline-derived CDR1 and CDR2 are DFQATT and SNEGSKA (reference sequence). The CDR3, as DNA: TGCAGTGCTGGTTACAATGAGCAGTTCTTC. Its protein product is CSAGYNEQFF.

This chain links TRBV27 with TRBJ2-1; TRBD2 might be the D (5 bases). The V gene's germline CDR1 is MNHEY and CDR2 SMNVEV (reference sequence). The CDR3 sequence is 13 residues long. V was clipped by 6 bases and J by 9 bases, with 15 bases between them. The CDR3 sequence: CASSPYGSGEQFF. CDR3 DNA sequence: TGTGCCAGCAGCCCCTATGGGAGTGGTGAGCAGTTCTTC.

The V call is TRBV5-1, the J call TRBJ2-1; 14 bases fit TRBD2. Germline V gene sequence: CDR1 SGHRS, CDR2 YFSETQ. After removal of 4 bases from V and 5 bases from J, the junction contained 2 bases not matched to a gene. The CDR3 runs to 15 residues. In nucleotides, the CDR3 is TGCGCCAGCAGCCCGGGACTAGCGGGGGACAATGAGCAGTTCTTC. Residues: CASSPGLAGDNEQFF.

The chain joins TRBV7-2 to TRBJ1-6; D gene uncertain. This CDR3 contains 13 residues. Trimming shortened V by 6 bases and J by 10 bases, and 13 bases separated the two germline ends. CDR1 and CDR2 (germline): SGHTA, FQGNSA. CDR3 loop: CASSDTGKSPLHF. CDR3 nucleotide sequence: TGTGCCAGCAGTGACACGGGGAAGTCACCCCTCCACTTT.

Only one count was recorded for this clone. This chain links TRBV28 with TRBJ1-5; the match to TRBD1 covers 7 bases. Germline CDR1 MDHEN, CDR2 SYDVKM. The CDR3 spans 17 residues. The V and J ends lost 6 bases and 0 bases, in that order; junction bases with no gene match: 11. The CDR3 region is CASSPYRDSDSNQPQHF. The CDR3 region has the DNA TGTGCCAGCAGCCCTTACCGGGACAGCGATAGCAATCAGCCCCAGCATTTT.

V is TRBV30 and J is TRBJ2-3, with 10 bases fitting TRBD2. Germline CDR1 GTSNPN, CDR2 SVGIG (reference sequence). Losses at the gene ends were 3 bases for V and 1 base for J; bases not matched to a gene: 1. The CDR3 loop spans 14 amino acids. This CDR3 reads CAWSLAGGTDTQYF. In DNA form, the CDR3 reads TGTGCCTGGAGCCTAGCGGGAGGCACAGATACGCAGTATTTT.

The chain combines TRBV5-6 with TRBJ2-5; 9 bases line up with TRBD2. Per the germline V gene, CDR1 is SGHDT and CDR2 is YYEEEE. The V gene end was trimmed by 6 bases and the J gene end by 2 bases; junction bases not matched to a gene: 5. This CDR3 is 14 amino acids long. As DNA, the CDR3 is TGTGCCAGCATACGCGGGAGGGCTCAAGAGACCCAGTACTTC. This translates into CASIRGRAQETQYF.

CDR3 in amino acids: CAWSVLAYEQYF. The CDR3, as DNA: TGTGCCTGGAGTGTACTTGCCTACGAGCAGTACTTC. The chain combines TRBV30 with TRBJ2-7; D is unclear. The CDR3 is 12 amino acids. Trimming stripped 0 bases from V and 2 bases from J, with 5 bases between. The germline V gene encodes CDR1 GTSNPN and CDR2 SVGIG (reference sequence). Complete variable domain (other parts from reference TRBV30 and TRBJ2-7): SQTIHQWPATLVQPVGSPLSLECTVEGTSNPNLYWYRQAAGRGLQLLFYSVGIGQISSEVPQNLSASRPQDRQFILSSKKLLLSDSGFYLCAWSVLAYEQYFGPGTRLTVT.

The CDR3 loop reads CASSLAGGVTGELFF. The DNA for the CDR3 is TGCGCCAGCAGCTTGGCCGGTGGGGTCACCGGGGAGCTGTTTTTT. The rearrangement uses TRBV5-1 and TRBJ2-2, with unresolved D. Between the trimmed V and J ends, which lost 0 bases and 4 bases, there was a span of 10 bases. The CDR3 is made up of 15 amino acids. Germline V gene data show CDR1 as SGHRS and CDR2 as YFSETQ.

The V gene is TRBV7-6, the J gene TRBJ2-2, with 7 positions matching TRBD1. Germline assignment: CDR1 SGHVS and CDR2 FNYEAQ. The CDR3 contains 14 residues. V was pared by 5 bases and J by 4 bases, with 4 bases of the junction left unmatched. CDR3: CASSITGVTGELFF. CDR3 nucleotides: TGTGCCAGCAGCATAACAGGGGTCACCGGGGAGCTGTTTTTT.

This clone was seen only once. V usage is TRBV6-6 and J usage is TRBJ2-3, with D maybe TRBD2 (6 bases). This CDR3 contains 16 residues. V lost 7 bases, J lost 2 bases, and 19 bases lay in between. Germline assignment: CDR1 MNHNY and CDR2 SVGAGI (reference sequence). This CDR3 is CASTLLAPGLTDTQYF. In DNA, the CDR3 is TGTGCCAGCACCCTCCTCGCACCGGGACTCACAGATACGCAGTATTTT.

This rearrangement joins TRBV5-4 to TRBJ2-1; TRBD2 matches 8 bases. The CDR3 runs to 16 residues. Germline loops: CDR1 SGHNT, CDR2 YYREEE (reference sequence). The ends lost 0 bases at V and 8 bases at J; junction bases unmatched: 10. The CDR3, as DNA: TGTGCCAGCAGCTTGGGGGGGCCGGGAGGGCCCGATGAGCAGTTCTTC. Translation: CASSLGGPGGPDEQFF.

This chain joins TRBV7-8 and TRBJ2-2, with D perhaps matching TRBD2 (5 bases). The germline CDR1 and CDR2 sequences are SGHVS and FQNEAQ. V lost 6 bases and J lost 0, with 14 bases in between. This CDR3 has 16 amino acids. The CDR3 here is CASRRTQGSNTGELFF. DNA for the CDR3: TGTGCCAGCAGACGGACTCAAGGATCGAACACCGGGGAGCTGTTTTTT.

The chain has TRBV7-2 and TRBJ2-3, with D hard to call. Germline V gene data show CDR1 as SGHTA and CDR2 as FQGNSA. The CDR3 is made up of 16 amino acids. The V gene lost 5 bases and the J gene lost 5 bases, with 20 bases spanning the gap. The CDR3 sequence is CASSQTFRRNKDTQYF. The CDR3 coding sequence is TGTGCCAGCAGCCAAACGTTTCGGAGAAATAAAGATACGCAGTATTTT. Full variable domain (missing parts from reference TRBV7-2 and TRBJ2-3): GAGVSQSPSNKVTEKGKDVELRCDPISGHTALYWYRQSLGQGLEFLIYFQGNSAPDKSGLPSDRFSAERTGGSVSTLTIQRTQQEDSAVYLCASSQTFRRNKDTQYFGPGTRLTVL.

The genes are TRBV6-5 and TRBJ1-2; the match to TRBD1 covers 9 bases. CDR1 and CDR2 (germline): MNHEY, SVGAGI. This CDR3 comprises 14 residues. J lost 2 bases, V lost 2 bases, and 0 bases had no gene match. The CDR3 DNA follows: TGTGCCAGCAGTTACGGACAGGGGAACTATGGCTACACCTTC. It encodes CASSYGQGNYGYTF.

This clone was observed once. This rearrangement joins TRBV30 to TRBJ1-6, with 7 bases aligning to TRBD1. V shed 0 bases and J 10 bases; nucleotides not matched to a gene: 3. Looked up from germline, CDR1 is GTSNPN and CDR2 is SVGIG (reference sequence). The CDR3 is 13 amino acids. CDR3 in amino acids: CAWSVQGRSPLHF. CDR3 nucleotide sequence: TGTGCCTGGAGTGTACAGGGGAGATCACCCCTCCACTTT.

The rearrangement uses TRBV19 and TRBJ1-1, with a tentative D call TRBD1 (5 bases). Looked up from germline, CDR1 is LNHDA and CDR2 is SQIVND (reference sequence). The CDR3 is 15 amino acids. V was shortened by 5 bases and J by 1 base, with 14 bases between the two germline ends. This CDR3 is CASSQGIPQNTEAFF. The CDR3, as DNA: TGTGCCAGTAGTCAGGGAATTCCGCAGAACACTGAAGCTTTCTTT.

This clone has only one observation. The genes are TRBV2 and TRBJ2-1, with D possibly being TRBD2 (5 bases). V shed 3 bases and J shed 8 bases, with 11 bases lying between them. This CDR3 has 13 amino acids. CDR1 and CDR2 from the germline V gene are SNHLY and FYNNEI. This CDR3 is CASSDPGIHEQFF. CDR3 sequence (DNA): TGTGCCAGCAGTGACCCGGGGATCCATGAGCAGTTCTTC.

CDR3 in DNA: TGTGCCTGGAAGCTAAGTTTAGATTCACCCCTCCACTTT. Translating gives CAWKLSLDSPLHF. This chain connects TRBV30 to TRBJ1-6; D unresolved. This CDR3 contains 13 residues. V shed 4 bases and J shed 8 bases, with 12 bases lying between them. Germline V gene data show CDR1 as GTSNPN and CDR2 as SVGIG (reference sequence).

This chain connects TRBV28 to TRBJ2-3, with a weak D call TRBD2 (7 bases). V shed 3 bases and J shed 6 bases, with 13 bases lying between them. This CDR3 has 14 residues. The V gene's germline CDR1 is MDHEN and CDR2 SYDVKM. CDR3 DNA sequence: TGTGCCAGCAGTTTCGGGGGGCTCGGGGATACGCAGTATTTT. It encodes CASSFGGLGDTQYF.